These 31 T cell receptor beta chains were sequenced from one sample in a study of blood T cell repertoires in COVID-19. Clones were read by immunoSEQ multiplex PCR, and TCRdb kept only the in-frame ones, dropping some. The table shows about 180,000 clones, with about 85% occurring only once. Specimen: PBMCs or T cells enriched from blood (not recorded which). All receptors come from a middle-aged man who had recovered from COVID-19.

The V gene is TRBV6-1, the J gene TRBJ1-3, with a possible D match to TRBD1 (6 bases). This CDR3 comprises 16 residues. V shed 2 bases and J shed 3 bases, with 14 bases lying between them. The V gene's germline CDR1 is MNHNS and CDR2 SASEGT. As DNA, the CDR3 is TGTGCCAGCAGTGAACCCCGGGGGGCGCTTGGAAACACCATATATTTT. Translation: CASSEPRGALGNTIYF.

This clone was seen only a few times. This rearrangement joins TRBV6-5 to TRBJ1-1; no clear D gene. V was clipped by 8 bases and J by 0 bases, with 13 bases between them. Germline CDR1 and CDR2: MNHEY and SVGAGI. The CDR3 is 14 residues long. This CDR3 reads CASWPLFMNTEAFF. The DNA of the CDR3 is TGTGCCAGCTGGCCCCTTTTTATGAACACTGAAGCTTTCTTT.

CDR3 residues: CASSSLGVGDQPQHF. The CDR3 DNA is TGTGCCAGCAGTTCCCTCGGGGTGGGAGATCAGCCCCAGCATTTT. This chain uses TRBV27 with TRBJ1-5; no reliable D call. Looked up from germline, CDR1 is MNHEY and CDR2 is SMNVEV (reference sequence). This CDR3 contains 15 residues. Between the trimmed V and J ends, which lost 4 bases and 5 bases, there was a span of 15 bases.

The chain uses TRBV14 and TRBJ2-5, with TRBD2 as a possible D gene (5 bases). The CDR3 spans 15 residues. Germline V gene lookup returns CDR1 SGHDN and CDR2 FVKESK. V was clipped by 0 bases and J by 0 bases, with 8 bases between them. The CDR3 DNA is TGTGCCAGCAGCCAAGATCGGCGGGACCAAGAGACCCAGTACTTC. Its translation is CASSQDRRDQETQYF.

The chain recombines TRBV6-5 with TRBJ2-5; D gene unclear. Trimming cost V 7 bases and J 0 bases, with 6 bases left between them. The CDR3 is 12 amino acids. Germline CDR1 reads MNHEY; CDR2 reads SVGAGI. In DNA form, the CDR3 reads TGTGCCAGCAACATGTACCAAGAGACCCAGTACTTC. Translated: CASNMYQETQYF.

The rearrangement links TRBV28 to TRBJ1-2; D uncertain. Looked up from germline, CDR1 is MDHEN and CDR2 is SYDVKM. V was pared by 3 bases and J by 2 bases, with 4 bases between. The CDR3 is 12 residues long. This CDR3 is CASSFQNYGYTF. DNA of the CDR3: TGTGCCAGCAGTTTTCAGAACTATGGCTACACCTTC.

The chain is built from TRBV5-1 and TRBJ2-2; 11 bases line up with TRBD2. J lost 7 bases, V lost 8 bases, and 4 bases had no gene match. Germline lookup yields CDR1 SGHRS and CDR2 YFSETQ. This CDR3 is built from 13 residues. In DNA form, the CDR3 reads TGCGCCAGTACGACTAGCGGGGACGGGGAGCTGTTTTTT. This encodes CASTTSGDGELFF.

The CDR3 nucleotides are TGTGCCAGCAGCGCCCAACTTGGGGCTGAGCAGTTCTTC. Amino acids: CASSAQLGAEQFF. This rearrangement joins TRBV9 to TRBJ2-1, with D tentatively TRBD1 (5 bases). This CDR3 has 13 amino acids. V lost 3 bases to trimming and J lost 9 bases, with 13 bases between them. The germline CDR1 and CDR2 sequences are SGDLS and YYNGEE.

CDR3 sequence reads: CASSGRLNTEAFF. The CDR3 region has the DNA TGTGCCAGCAGTGGTCGGTTGAACACTGAAGCTTTCTTT. The chain is built from TRBV9 and TRBJ1-1; the D is unclear. Deletions cut 5 bases from V and 0 bases from J, with 8 bases between. The CDR3 extends over 13 amino acids. CDR1 and CDR2 from the germline V gene are SGDLS and YYNGEE.

The chain carries TRBV7-9 and TRBJ1-2; 11 bases are a match to TRBD1. The CDR3 consists of 15 residues. J was trimmed by 7 bases and V by 6 bases; bases with no gene match: 10. The V gene's germline CDR1 is SEHNR and CDR2 FQNEAQ (reference sequence). CDR3 coding DNA: TGTGCCAGCAGTTCTTACCGGGACAGGGGGGTTGGCTACACCTTC. As protein: CASSSYRDRGVGYTF.

The chain has TRBV7-9 and TRBJ2-3, with D possibly matching TRBD1 (7 bases). Germline assignment: CDR1 SEHNR and CDR2 FQNEAQ (reference sequence). This CDR3 region has 15 residues. The ends were cut back, 3 bases at V and 5 bases at J, with 15 bases in the middle. In DNA, the CDR3 is TGTGCCAGCAGCTTGGCCCGCCAGGGGGGAGATACGCAGTATTTT. Its translation is CASSLARQGGDTQYF.

The chain uses TRBV9 and TRBJ1-2, with TRBD1 as a possible D gene (6 bases). V lost 3 bases to trimming and J lost 7 bases, with 16 bases between them. There are 14 residues in the CDR3. The germline V gene has CDR1 SGDLS and CDR2 YYNGEE. The CDR3 reads CASSAHRVGGGYTF. The DNA of the CDR3 is TGTGCCAGCAGCGCTCACAGGGTAGGGGGTGGCTACACCTTC.

V is TRBV9 and J is TRBJ2-7, with no clear D. Trimming took off 2 bases at V and 2 bases at J, with 8 bases between the two ends. Germline V gene data show CDR1 as SGDLS and CDR2 as YYNGEE. This CDR3 has 13 residues. CDR3 sequence reads: CASSVGGTYEQYF. The CDR3 DNA follows: TGTGCCAGCAGCGTCGGCGGAACCTACGAGCAGTACTTC.

The genes are TRBV30 and TRBJ1-4; weak D call: TRBD1 (5 bases). The germline CDR1 and CDR2 sequences are GTSNPN and SVGIG (reference sequence). V was pared by 1 base and J by 8 bases, with 11 bases between. This CDR3 contains 13 residues. The CDR3 region has the DNA TGTGCCTGGAGTGGAGTGGGGGGGGAAAAACTGTTTTTT. Its protein product is CAWSGVGGEKLFF.

The chain recombines TRBV9 with TRBJ1-6; 8 nucleotides line up with TRBD1. Trimming at V came to 4 bases and at J to 7 bases, leaving 10 bases not matched to a gene. In germline, CDR1 is SGDLS, CDR2 YYNGEE. The length of the CDR3 is 16 residues. CDR3 DNA: TGTGCCAGCAGCCCAGGGGGCAGTATACTAAATTCACCCCTCCACTTT. It is translated as CASSPGGSILNSPLHF.

The chain employs TRBV7-9 and TRBJ1-2; 7 nucleotides line up with TRBD1. The ends lost 4 bases at V and 7 bases at J; junction bases unmatched: 9. Germline V lookup: CDR1 SEHNR, CDR2 FQNEAQ (reference sequence). CDR3 length: 14 amino acids. Here the CDR3 DNA reads TGTGCCAGCAGCTACCTCGGGACAGTTGTTGGCTACACCTTC. This encodes CASSYLGTVVGYTF.

V is TRBV6-1 and J is TRBJ2-7; TRBD2 matches 8 bases. The CDR3 length is 15 residues. CDR1 and CDR2 (germline): MNHNS, SASEGT. The trim removed 3 bases at V and 3 bases at J, leaving 7 bases unmatched. The CDR3 sequence: CASSEDPSGGYEQYF. DNA of the CDR3: TGTGCCAGCAGTGAGGACCCCAGCGGGGGCTACGAGCAGTACTTC.

This clone appeared a single time. The CDR3 loop is CASSPAGRLAEETQYF. The CDR3 DNA reads as TGTGCCAGCAGCCCAGCCGGTCGACTAGCGGAAGAGACCCAGTACTTC. The chain uses TRBV7-6 and TRBJ2-5, with 9 nucleotides matching TRBD2. The germline V gene has CDR1 SGHVS and CDR2 FNYEAQ. V was pared by 5 bases and J by 3 bases, with 10 bases of the junction left unmatched. The CDR3 runs 16 residues. Looking up the rest from reference TRBV7-6 and TRBJ2-5 gives the full variable domain: GAGVSQSPRYKVTKRGQDVALRCDPISGHVSLYWYRQALGQGPEFLTYFNYEAQQDKSGLPNDRFSAERPEGSISTLTIQRTEQRDSAMYRCASSPAGRLAEETQYFGPGTRLLVL.

With regard to this clone: Given a far larger clone just one base away, this is likely a sequencing read error. The same CDR3 also results from other DNA sequences found in this sample. The J gene is TRBJ2-3, the V gene TRBV3-1 (or the pseudogene TRBV3-2), with 7 bases aligning to TRBD2. V shed 4 bases, J shed 6 bases, and the junction held 1 base outside the gene matches. Germline lookup yields CDR1 LGHDT and CDR2 YNNKEL (reference sequence). CDR3 length: 12 residues. This CDR3 reads CASSPRGDTQYF. In nucleotides, the CDR3 is TGTGCCAGCAGCCCGCGGGGGGATACGCAGTATTTT.

V is TRBV28 and J is TRBJ2-5; D may be TRBD1 (5 bases). Germline V gene data show CDR1 as MDHEN and CDR2 as SYDVKM. This CDR3 region has 13 residues. Trimming pared 6 bases from V and 4 bases from J, leaving 12 bases between. CDR3 amino acids: CASSASRGETQYF. CDR3 sequence (DNA): TGTGCCAGCAGCGCATCTAGGGGAGAGACCCAGTACTTC.

The chain uses TRBV27 and TRBJ1-4; 7 bases agree with TRBD1. The CDR3 runs 12 residues. Looked up from germline, CDR1 is MNHEY and CDR2 is SMNVEV (reference sequence). Trimming cost V 6 bases and J 8 bases; bases outside gene matches: 3. The CDR3 loop is CASRTGREKLFF. CDR3 nucleotide sequence: TGTGCCAGCAGGACAGGGAGAGAAAAACTGTTTTTT.

The CDR3 region is CATSGTGSRNYGYTF. Written as DNA, the CDR3 is TGTGCCACCTCCGGGACAGGGAGTCGTAACTATGGCTACACCTTC. This chain uses TRBV24-1 with TRBJ1-2, with 9 bases that match TRBD1. The CDR3 covers 15 residues. Unmatched junction bases numbered 8, after V lost 9 bases and J lost 1 base. CDR1 is KGHDR, CDR2 SFDVKD, per germline.

V and J are TRBV2 and TRBJ2-3, with 8 positions matching TRBD2. The CDR3 consists of 14 residues. The V segment lost 6 bases and the J segment 3 bases; nucleotides outside the gene matches: 5. Germline V gene lookup returns CDR1 SNHLY and CDR2 FYNNEI. The DNA for the CDR3 is TGTGCCAGCAGGCCCGGGGGGGGTACAGATACGCAGTATTTT. This codes for CASRPGGGTDTQYF.

The sample holds a few counts of this clone. This chain uses TRBV24-1 with TRBJ2-1, with 8 bases aligning to TRBD1. The CDR3 contains 16 residues. With 6 bases clipped from V and 4 bases from J, the junction kept 10 bases outside the gene matches. Germline CDR1 reads KGHDR; CDR2 reads SFDVKD. CDR3 sequence: CATSSGGVQIYNEQFF. CDR3 coding DNA: TGTGCCACCAGTTCAGGGGGCGTCCAAATTTACAATGAGCAGTTCTTC.

CDR3 loop: CASSSPPGQGIEAFF. CDR3 DNA: TGTGCCAGCAGCTCGCCTCCGGGACAGGGCATTGAAGCTTTCTTT. The chain is built from TRBV7-9 and TRBJ1-1, with TRBD1 matching 9 bases. Losses at the gene ends were 4 bases for V and 7 bases for J; bases not matched to a gene: 10. CDR1 is SEHNR, CDR2 FQNEAQ, per germline (reference sequence). The CDR3 covers 15 residues.

This chain uses TRBV13 with TRBJ2-3, with 9 bases matching TRBD2. V lost 6 bases, J lost 6 bases, and 10 bases stayed unmatched. Germline loops: CDR1 PRHDT, CDR2 FYEKMQ (reference sequence). The CDR3 length is 15 residues. The CDR3 DNA follows: TGTGCCAGCAGTTTTAGGACTAGCGTAACCGATACGCAGTATTTT. Its protein product is CASSFRTSVTDTQYF. The full variable domain, with the rest looked up from reference TRBV13 and TRBJ2-3, is AAGVIQSPRHLIKEKRETATLKCYPIPRHDTVYWYQQGPGQDPQFLISFYEKMQSDKGSIPDRFSAQQFSDYHSELNMSSLELGDSALYFCASSFRTSVTDTQYFGPGTRLTVL.

This rearrangement joins TRBV10-2 to TRBJ2-2; 8 nucleotides agree with TRBD2. The CDR3 length is 14 residues. V was pared by 7 bases and J by 3 bases, with 4 bases of the junction left unmatched. Germline V gives CDR1 WSHSY, CDR2 SAAADI. CDR3 loop: CASKSGGDTGELFF. As DNA, the CDR3 is TGCGCCAGCAAGTCGGGAGGGGACACCGGGGAGCTGTTTTTT.

This chain joins TRBV19 and TRBJ1-1; D ambiguous. This CDR3 region has 14 residues. Trimming stripped 3 bases from V and 3 bases from J, with 11 bases between. CDR1 and CDR2 from the germline V gene are LNHDA and SQIVND (reference sequence). The CDR3 bases are TGTGCCAGTAGTATGCTTCATGGAGACACTGAAGCTTTCTTT. Protein sequence: CASSMLHGDTEAFF.

J is TRBJ2-4 and V is TRBV6-5; D possibly corresponds to TRBD2 (5 bases). Germline values: CDR1 MNHEY, CDR2 SVGAGI. This CDR3 region has 13 residues. V dropped 4 bases and J dropped 4 bases, with 8 bases sitting between them. The CDR3 reads CASSSRDKNIQYF. Written as DNA, the CDR3 is TGTGCCAGCAGTTCCCGGGATAAAAACATTCAGTACTTC.

The chain has TRBV2 and TRBJ2-1, with 12 bases fitting TRBD2. There are 18 residues in the CDR3. Unmatched junction bases numbered 10, after V lost 4 bases and J lost 3 bases. Germline V gene data show CDR1 as SNHLY and CDR2 as FYNNEI. The CDR3 protein is CASSAIPGLAGVYNEQFF. CDR3 DNA: TGTGCCAGCAGTGCAATACCGGGACTAGCGGGCGTCTACAATGAGCAGTTCTTC.

The chain carries TRBV9 and TRBJ1-2, with D possibly being TRBD1 (5 bases). The CDR3 is 13 residues long. CDR1 and CDR2 from the germline V gene are SGDLS and YYNGEE. The ends were cut back, 3 bases at V and 4 bases at J, with 10 bases in the middle. The CDR3 loop is CASSAGTPYGYTF. The CDR3 nucleotides are TGTGCCAGCAGCGCGGGGACTCCCTATGGCTACACCTTC.